Listed below are T cell receptor beta chains from one sample, sequenced in a study of blood T cells in healthy people across ages. MiXCR, run by TCRdb on the 5' RACE reads, gives a single entry per CDR3 protein. This table holds some 710,000 distinct CDR3 sequences, roughly 46% found once. The sequencing input was blood. The receptors originated from a man aged 80 or over in good health. CDR3s include the opening cysteine and the closing phenylalanine or tryptophan. Fields, in order: J gene, V gene, CDR3 length, CDR3 protein.

-	TRBV18	14	CASSPGTETYEQYF
TRBJ2-5	TRBV24-1	14	CATSDFGLTETQYF
TRBJ2-1	TRBV30	12	CAWSGGGNEQFF
TRBJ2-5	TRBV7-9	13	CASSPWGQETQYF
-	TRBV4-3	15	CASSQDSVIRHEQFF
TRBJ2-3	TRBV19	15	CASGPGTASTDTQYF
TRBJ2-7	TRBV5-5	16	CASSGGAGVHADEQHF
TRBJ1-2	TRBV20-1	15	CSARGYGGPNYGYTF
TRBJ2-1	TRBV5-5	14	CASSSGLAGYEQFF
TRBJ2-7	TRBV6-6	15	CASSYSVGGTYEQYF
TRBJ2-2	TRBV12-3/TRBV12-4	13	CASTISATGELFF
TRBJ2-3	TRBV7-9	15	CASSPGQGGPDTQYF
TRBJ2-3	TRBV15	16	CATSRRTSGGTDTQYF
TRBJ1-5	TRBV28	16	CASNTQSAGYGQPQHF